This T cell receptor (beta chain) was observed in a study of cytomegalovirus exposure and HLA in healthy donors. The wider study: The Caucasian-associated ancestry cluster held 65% to 85% of roughly 400 genotyped donors.

Per germline, CDR1 WSHSY and CDR2 SAAADI. The CDR3 spans 13 residues. V was clipped by 3 bases and J by 5 bases, with 8 bases between them. Study conclusions and caveats: TCR beta sequences reportedly predicted most subjects' HLA-A and HLA-B alleles accurately. The authors enumerated roughly 160 TCR beta chains as linked to cytomegalovirus.

A multiplex PCR was run with 60 Vbeta primers and 13 Jbeta primers. Only in-frame clones appear in the TCRdb table, and some are missing; sequencing was by immunoSEQ multiplex PCR. The repertoire has approximately 41,000 clones, 81% of them found once; the top ten carry under 3%. On this clone: Its cognate antigen is unknown.

The clonotype comes from a man in his forties or fifties in good health and CMV-seronegative. The rearrangement links TRBV10-2 to TRBJ1-5; D uncertain. Sequencing was performed on PBMCs. This chain's CDR3 is CASSEELYQPQHF. CDR3 nucleotide sequence: TGCGCCAGCAGTGAAGAGTTATATCAGCCCCAGCATTTT.